The 27 T cell receptor beta chains presented below share a single source sample, sequenced in a study of shared clonotypes between healthy human individuals. The repertoire was sequenced with immunoSEQ multiplex PCR; TCRdb's copy has only in-frame clones and lacks some. Of 850,000 to 1,200,000 clones in the sample, about 70% were seen once. The sequenced sample consisted of memory CD4+ T cells sorted from blood. Described subset: CD45RA-negative fraction. The receptors shown here come from a man aged 18 to 30 in good health.

The rearrangement joins TRBV7-2 to TRBJ2-7, with 12 bases that match TRBD2. The CDR3 contains 16 residues. With 1 base clipped from V and 2 bases from J, the junction kept 3 bases outside the gene matches. Germline V gene lookup returns CDR1 SGHTA and CDR2 FQGNSA. The CDR3 reads CASSLELAGGAYEQYF. The CDR3 DNA reads as TGTGCCAGCAGCTTAGAACTAGCGGGAGGCGCCTACGAGCAGTACTTC.

Only a few counts were recorded for this clone. This rearrangement joins TRBV18 to TRBJ1-1; possible D gene TRBD1, 5 bases. CDR3 length: 15 residues. Germline V gene sequence: CDR1 KGHSH, CDR2 LQKENI. V was shortened by 6 bases and J by 0 bases, with 14 bases between the two germline ends. The CDR3 loop reads CASSPHPGMNTEAFF. In DNA form, the CDR3 reads TGTGCCAGCTCCCCCCACCCAGGGATGAACACTGAAGCTTTCTTT. The variable domain in full, with the rest retrieved from reference TRBV18 and TRBJ1-1, is NAGVMQNPRHLVRRRGQEARLRCSPMKGHSHVYWYRQLPEEGLKFMVYLQKENIIDESGMPKERFSAEFPKEGPSILRIQQVVRGDSAAYFCASSPHPGMNTEAFFGQGTRLTVV.

The chain has TRBV7-8 and TRBJ1-2; the D gene is possibly TRBD1 (5 bases). V gave up 1 base and J gave up 5 bases, with 11 bases separating them. Germline V lookup: CDR1 SGHVS, CDR2 FQNEAQ. This CDR3 spans 14 amino acids. CDR3 DNA sequence: TGTGCCAGCAGCTTAGAGGCAGGGAATTATGGCTACACCTTC. This translates into CASSLEAGNYGYTF.

The V gene is TRBV15, the J gene TRBJ1-2; unclear D gene. The CDR3 consists of 12 residues. Germline CDR1 reads LNHNV; CDR2 reads YYDKDF (reference sequence). Trimming stripped 0 bases from V and 8 bases from J, with 7 bases between. CDR3 DNA sequence: TGTGCCACCAGCAGAGAAGGGTACGGCTACACCTTC. This encodes CATSREGYGYTF.

The chain carries TRBV23-1 and TRBJ1-3; D remains unclear. TRBV23-1 is an ORF, and what it does is uncertain. The CDR3 contains 16 residues. V lost 1 base and J 2 bases, leaving 12 bases between the germline ends. The CDR3 is CASSQWAGSPGNTIYF. The CDR3 DNA reads as TGCGCCAGCAGTCAATGGGCAGGATCGCCTGGAAACACCATATATTTT.

V gene TRBV28 combines with J gene TRBJ2-6; TRBD1 agrees at 7 bases. Trimming removed 5 bases from V and 0 bases from J; junction bases left unmatched: 10. Germline lookup yields CDR1 MDHEN and CDR2 SYDVKM. CDR3 length: 18 residues. The CDR3 protein is CASSIRAGTASGANVLTF. In DNA, the CDR3 is TGTGCCAGCAGTATAAGAGCCGGGACAGCCTCTGGGGCCAACGTCCTGACTTTC.

This clone was detected only a few times. The chain recombines TRBV7-9 with TRBJ2-3, with a weak D call TRBD2 (6 bases). CDR3 length: 14 residues. Germline-derived CDR1 and CDR2 are SEHNR and FQNEAQ (reference sequence). Trimming cost V 5 bases and J 1 base, with 10 bases left between them. The chain's CDR3 is CASSGSGRTDTQYF. The CDR3 DNA reads TGTGCCAGCAGCGGGAGCGGGCGCACAGATACGCAGTATTTT. The whole variable domain, remainder taken from reference TRBV7-9 and TRBJ2-3, is DTGVSQNPRHKITKRGQNVTFRCDPISEHNRLYWYRQTLGQGPEFLTYFQNEAQLEKSRLLSDRFSAERPKGSFSTLEIQRTEQGDSAMYLCASSGSGRTDTQYFGPGTRLTVL.

The chain is built from TRBV21-1 and TRBJ1-2. TRBV21-1 is described as a pseudogene. The CDR3 contains 15 residues. In DNA, the CDR3 is TGTGCCAGCAGCAAAGCGGAGGCTATGCACTATGGCTACACCTTC. Protein: CASSKAEAMHYGYTF.

Written as DNA, the CDR3 is TGTGCCAGCGGGGGGACTAGCGGGACCACAGATACGCAGTATTTT. Its translation is CASGGTSGTTDTQYF. The rearrangement joins TRBV2 to TRBJ2-3; 13 bases map to TRBD2. Germline assignment: CDR1 SNHLY and CDR2 FYNNEI. The CDR3 is 15 amino acids. Germline trimming cut 8 bases from V and 2 bases from J; bases unmatched to any gene: 4.

This clone was recorded a few times. This chain connects TRBV7-2 to TRBJ2-5; D is uncertain. CDR1 is SGHTA and CDR2 is FQGNSA in the germline V gene. Trimming took 1 base from V and 4 from J, leaving 10 bases between them. This CDR3 has 14 amino acids. This CDR3 reads CASSLEHSRETQYF. CDR3 DNA sequence: TGTGCCAGCAGCTTAGAGCACAGTCGAGAGACCCAGTACTTC.

V gene TRBV9 combines with J gene TRBJ2-3; no clear D gene. Germline V CDR1 and CDR2: SGDLS, YYNGEE. The CDR3 length is 16 residues. The V end lost 0 bases, the J end lost 3 bases, and 14 bases lay between the germline ends. CDR3 protein: CASSVATGLYTDTQYF. The DNA of the CDR3 is TGTGCCAGCAGCGTAGCCACCGGGTTGTATACAGATACGCAGTATTTT.

This clone was seen many times. The genes are TRBV30 and TRBJ2-1; D not resolved. The CDR3 is made up of 13 amino acids. Trimming stripped 1 base from V and 6 bases from J, with 10 bases between. CDR1 GTSNPN and CDR2 SVGIG come from the germline V gene (reference sequence). The CDR3 loop reads CAWSGIRLNEQFF. The DNA for the CDR3 is TGTGCCTGGAGTGGTATCAGGCTCAATGAGCAGTTCTTC.

This chain joins TRBV7-9 and TRBJ2-1, with TRBD2 identical over 8 bases. Germline CDR1 and CDR2: SEHNR and FQNEAQ (reference sequence). The CDR3 has 15 residues. V lost 6 bases and J lost 0; bases outside the gene matches: 4. The CDR3 nucleotides are TGTGCCAGCAGAACTAGCGGCAACTCCTACAATGAGCAGTTCTTC. Protein product: CASRTSGNSYNEQFF.

This chain uses TRBV5-4 with TRBJ1-6; D unresolved. Germline CDR1 reads SGHNT; CDR2 reads YYREEE (reference sequence). Trimming took off 1 base at V and 4 bases at J, with 6 bases between the two ends. This CDR3 spans 14 amino acids. The CDR3 spells CASSLFGYNSPLHF. The CDR3, as DNA: TGTGCCAGCAGCTTGTTTGGGTATAATTCACCCCTCCACTTT. Filled out from reference TRBV5-4 and TRBJ1-6, the complete variable domain reads ETGVTQSPTHLIKTRGQQVTLRCSSQSGHNTVSWYQQALGQGPQFIFQYYREEENGRGNFPPRFSGLQFPNYSSELNVNALELDDSALYLCASSLFGYNSPLHFGNGTRLTVT.

This clone appeared a single time. This sequence joins TRBV9 and TRBJ2-5; 8 nucleotides match TRBD2. Losses at the gene ends were 0 bases for V and 0 bases for J; bases not matched to a gene: 10. Germline V CDR1 and CDR2: SGDLS, YYNGEE. CDR3 length: 18 residues. The CDR3 sequence: CASSVVGLTSENQETQYF. CDR3 sequence (DNA): TGTGCCAGCAGCGTAGTAGGGTTGACTAGCGAAAACCAAGAGACCCAGTACTTC.

The V call is TRBV21-1, the J call TRBJ2-4; TRBD2, the table's D call, was not compared with the DNA. TRBV21-1 is marked as a pseudogene. The CDR3 has 17 amino acids. The CDR3 is CASSKRGKGRAKNIQYF. In nucleotides, the CDR3 is TGTGCCAGCAGCAAACGGGGAAAGGGAAGAGCCAAAAACATTCAGTACTTC.

A single count supports this clone. The sample has other DNA sequences that encode this CDR3 too. The V call is TRBV5-1, the J call TRBJ2-1; D not certain. The CDR3 consists of 11 residues. Germline V gene lookup returns CDR1 SGHRS and CDR2 YFSETQ. The V end was cut by 0 bases, the J end by 9 bases, with 4 bases between. CDR3 residues: CASSLGVEQFF. The CDR3 coding sequence is TGCGCCAGCAGCTTGGGGGTTGAGCAGTTCTTC.

This clone was recorded at least ten times. The chain is built from TRBV5-1 and TRBJ1-2; 8 positions match TRBD1. This CDR3 has 13 residues. Per germline, CDR1 SGHRS and CDR2 YFSETQ. The trim removed 3 bases at V and 7 bases at J, leaving 5 bases unmatched. The CDR3 nucleotides read TGCGCCAGCAGCTCACTAGACAGGGGTGGCTACACCTTC. It translates to CASSSLDRGGYTF. The full variable domain, completed using reference TRBV5-1 and TRBJ1-2, is KAGVTQTPRYLIKTRGQQVTLSCSPISGHRSVSWYQQTPGQGLQFLFEYFSETQRNKGNFPGRFSGRQFSNSRSEMNVSTLELGDSALYLCASSSLDRGGYTFGSGTRLTVV.

J is TRBJ1-1 and V is TRBV7-9; D gene ambiguous. V gave up 5 bases and J gave up 1 base, with 8 bases separating them. The CDR3 sequence is 13 residues long. From germline, CDR1 is SEHNR and CDR2 FQNEAQ (reference sequence). The CDR3 reads CASSLHKNTEAFF. CDR3 nucleotide sequence: TGTGCCAGCAGCCTGCACAAGAACACTGAAGCTTTCTTT.

This clone was counted only a few times. The chain uses TRBV15 and TRBJ2-1; D may be TRBD2 (6 bases). This CDR3 has 13 residues. Germline V gene data show CDR1 as LNHNV and CDR2 as YYDKDF (reference sequence). The V and J ends lost 2 bases and 6 bases respectively, with 8 bases between them. The CDR3 protein is CATSRLTSNEQFF. The DNA for the CDR3 is TGTGCCACCAGCAGATTGACTAGCAATGAGCAGTTCTTC.

The V and J genes are TRBV6-1 and TRBJ1-5; D might be TRBD1 (6 bases). This CDR3 contains 13 residues. Germline values: CDR1 MNHNS, CDR2 SASEGT. V lost 6 bases, J lost 7 bases, and 13 bases lay in between. This CDR3 reads CASSLDRIQPQHF. For the CDR3, the DNA is TGTGCCAGCAGCCTGGACAGAATCCAGCCCCAGCATTTT.

This clone was counted between two and nine times. The gene calls are TRBV19 and TRBJ2-7; 9 positions match TRBD1. CDR3 length: 16 amino acids. The ends lost 5 bases at V and 1 base at J; junction bases unmatched: 9. Germline CDR1 and CDR2: LNHDA and SQIVND (reference sequence). CDR3 sequence reads: CASSFSGTGKSYEQYF. CDR3 DNA: TGTGCCAGTAGTTTCTCCGGGACAGGGAAATCCTACGAGCAGTACTTC.

The chain has TRBV5-6 and TRBJ2-7; D is tentatively TRBD1 or TRBD2 (5 bases each). The V end was cut by 3 bases, the J end by 4 bases, with 14 bases between. Germline V gene sequence: CDR1 SGHDT, CDR2 YYEEEE. The CDR3 loop spans 14 amino acids. CDR3 coding DNA: TGTGCCAGCAGCTCAGCCGGGACGTATTACGAGCAGTACTTC. It encodes CASSSAGTYYEQYF.

This clone was counted at least ten times. V is TRBV5-1 and J is TRBJ2-3, with 8 positions matching TRBD2. V gave up 3 bases and J gave up 2 bases; unmatched junction bases: 8. This CDR3 comprises 16 residues. In germline, CDR1 is SGHRS, CDR2 YFSETQ. CDR3 protein: CASSSGGTYDTDTQYF. In DNA, the CDR3 is TGCGCCAGCAGCTCGGGGGGGACTTACGACACAGATACGCAGTATTTT.

V is TRBV12-1 and J is TRBJ1-1. TRBV12-1 is deemed a pseudogene. CDR3 length equals 17 residues. The CDR3 spells CASSPQGGRARGTEAFF. CDR3 nucleotides: TGTGCCAGCAGCCCGCAGGGTGGGCGGGCAAGAGGGACTGAAGCTTTCTTT.

The table lists this clone with a few counts. The J gene is TRBJ1-5, the V gene TRBV6-4; the D gene is possibly TRBD1 (5 bases). The CDR3 consists of 15 residues. The V end lost 4 bases, the J end lost 7 bases, and 17 bases lay between the germline ends. Germline V gives CDR1 MRHNA, CDR2 SNTAGT. CDR3 nucleotide sequence: TGTGCCAGCAGTGTTAATGGGCAGGGAGGGCAGCCCCAGCATTTT. This codes for CASSVNGQGGQPQHF.

The chain combines TRBV2 with TRBJ2-5; D is ambiguous. V lost 3 bases and J 6 bases, leaving 8 bases between the germline ends. Germline-derived CDR1 and CDR2 are SNHLY and FYNNEI. The CDR3 has 12 residues. The CDR3 nucleotides are TGTGCCAGCAGTGACAGTATGAAGACCCAGTACTTC. It translates to CASSDSMKTQYF. Variable domain in full (rest from reference TRBV2 and TRBJ2-5): EPEVTQTPSHQVTQMGQEVILRCVPISNHLYFYWYRQILGQKVEFLVSFYNNEISEKSEIFDDQFSVERPDGSNFTLKIRSTKLEDSAMYFCASSDSMKTQYFGPGTRLLVL.